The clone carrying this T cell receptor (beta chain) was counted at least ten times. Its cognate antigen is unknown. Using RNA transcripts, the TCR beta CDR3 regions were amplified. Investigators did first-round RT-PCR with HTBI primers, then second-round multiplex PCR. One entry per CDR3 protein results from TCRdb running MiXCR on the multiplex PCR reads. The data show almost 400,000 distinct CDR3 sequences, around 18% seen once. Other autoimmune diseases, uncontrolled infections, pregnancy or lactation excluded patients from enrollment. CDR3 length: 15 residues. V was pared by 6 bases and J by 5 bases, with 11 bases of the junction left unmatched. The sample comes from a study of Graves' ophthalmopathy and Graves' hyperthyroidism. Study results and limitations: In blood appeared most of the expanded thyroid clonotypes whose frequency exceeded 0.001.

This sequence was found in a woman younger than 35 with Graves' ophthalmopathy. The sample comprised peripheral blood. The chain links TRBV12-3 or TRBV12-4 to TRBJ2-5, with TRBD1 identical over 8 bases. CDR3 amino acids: CASRRRQGPTETQYF. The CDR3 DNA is TGTGCCAGCAGACGTAGACAGGGGCCAACGGAGACCCAGTACTTC.